The next 13 T cell receptor beta chains were all read from a single sample in a study of cytomegalovirus exposure and HLA in healthy donors (dated by TCRdb to between 2016 and 2019). Preparation of the library involved the immunoSEQ multiplex PCR assay. For the multiplex PCR, a mixture combining 60 forward primers for TCR Vbeta segments and 13 reverse primers for TCR Jbeta segments was used. TCRdb stores this immuneACCESS table with in-frame sequences only. Part of the clones is absent; in the studies checked, under half of the shortfall reflects unresolved V genes, and no reason is known for the rest. The sample table lists 100,000 to 150,000 clones, around three quarters of them with a count of one. The top ten constitute more than 2.5% of the sample. The sample consisted of PBMCs. Receptors were obtained from a woman in her fifties or sixties in good health and CMV-seronegative.

The V and J genes are TRBV29-1 and TRBJ2-3; 8 positions match TRBD2. After removal of 7 bases from V and 5 bases from J, the junction contained 11 bases not matched to a gene. This CDR3 has 14 residues. In germline, CDR1 is SQVTM, CDR2 ANQGSEA. CDR3 in DNA: TGCAGCGCCCTGCACAGCGGGAGTCAAGATACGCAGTATTTT. Translating it yields CSALHSGSQDTQYF.

The chain joins TRBV28 to TRBJ2-7; TRBD1 aligns across 10 bases. J was trimmed by 5 bases and V by 6 bases; bases with no gene match: 7. The CDR3 is 14 amino acids. Germline V gene data show CDR1 as MDHEN and CDR2 as SYDVKM. Here the CDR3 DNA reads TGTGCCAGCAGCCAGACAGGGGGCAGGGACGAGCAGTACTTC. Amino acids: CASSQTGGRDEQYF.

The chain recombines TRBV21-1 with TRBJ2-3; the D call of TRBD2 is as the table states it, not checked on the DNA. TRBV21-1 is flagged as a pseudogene. This CDR3 contains 22 residues. CDR3 sequence reads: CASSGFWLRLAPLHYSTDTQYF. CDR3 coding DNA: TGTGCCAGCAGCGGGTTTTGGCTGAGACTAGCGCCCCTCCACTATAGCACAGATACGCAGTATTTT.

The chain combines TRBV7-2 with TRBJ2-1; 11 nucleotides agree with TRBD1. This CDR3 spans 18 amino acids. Germline V lookup: CDR1 SGHTA, CDR2 FQGNSA. J was trimmed by 3 bases and V by 5 bases; bases with no gene match: 12. Written as DNA, the CDR3 is TGTGCCAGCAGCCCCGGAGGTGGGGGACAGGGGGGCTACAATGAGCAGTTCTTC. Translated, it gives CASSPGGGGQGGYNEQFF.

The chain has TRBV5-1 and TRBJ2-7; the match to TRBD2 covers 9 bases. Germline loops: CDR1 SGHRS, CDR2 YFSETQ. V shed 2 bases, J shed 2 bases, and the junction held 2 bases outside the gene matches. The CDR3 loop spans 14 amino acids. The CDR3 protein is CASSLAGGPYEQYF. In DNA form, the CDR3 reads TGCGCCAGCAGCTTAGCGGGAGGACCCTACGAGCAGTACTTC. The full variable domain, with the rest looked up from reference TRBV5-1 and TRBJ2-7, is KAGVTQTPRYLIKTRGQQVTLSCSPISGHRSVSWYQQTPGQGLQFLFEYFSETQRNKGNFPGRFSGRQFSNSRSEMNVSTLELGDSALYLCASSLAGGPYEQYFGPGTRLTVT.

The chain uses TRBV7-9 and TRBJ2-3, with 8 positions matching TRBD2. This CDR3 contains 14 residues. Losses at the gene ends were 8 bases for V and 2 bases for J; bases not matched to a gene: 6. The germline V gene has CDR1 SEHNR and CDR2 FQNEAQ (reference sequence). The CDR3 region has the DNA TGTGCCAGCCTACCAGCGGGGGTCACAGATACGCAGTATTTT. Its protein product is CASLPAGVTDTQYF.

The DNA of the CDR3 is TGTGCAGGGGACAGGGAGTTTTATGGCTACACCTTC. Translating it yields CAGDREFYGYTF. The chain recombines TRBV30 with TRBJ1-2; 9 positions agree with TRBD1. CDR3 length: 12 residues. Germline CDR1 is GTSNPN and CDR2 is SVGIG (reference sequence).

This chain uses TRBV7-3 with TRBJ2-1; 10 bases are shared with TRBD2. The CDR3 runs to 16 residues. V shed 3 bases, J shed 2 bases, and the junction held 4 bases outside the gene matches. Germline V gives CDR1 SGHTA, CDR2 FQGTGA. Written as DNA, the CDR3 is TGTGCCAGCAGCTTCCTAGCGGGAGAAACCTACAATGAGCAGTTCTTC. Translation: CASSFLAGETYNEQFF.

The chain uses TRBV29-1 and TRBJ2-4; a weak D match, TRBD1 (5 bases). Per germline, CDR1 SQVTM and CDR2 ANQGSEA. The CDR3 length is 12 residues. With 7 bases removed from V and 5 bases from J, the gap between germline ends came to 12 bases. The CDR3 bases are TGCAGCGGCAGGGTAGGGGAAAACATTCAGTACTTC. It specifies CSGRVGENIQYF.

The rearrangement joins TRBV7-8 to TRBJ1-2; TRBD1 aligns across 11 bases. CDR3 length equals 17 residues. V was pared by 4 bases and J by 4 bases, with 11 bases of the junction left unmatched. The germline V gene has CDR1 SGHVS and CDR2 FQNEAQ. The CDR3 sequence is CASSSRTGGALIYGYTF. The CDR3 nucleotides are TGTGCCAGCAGCTCCAGGACAGGGGGCGCGTTAATCTATGGCTACACCTTC.

As to this clone: Given a much more abundant clone one base away, this may be a read error. This chain links TRBV7-8 with TRBJ2-7; D possibly corresponds to TRBD1 (6 bases). Germline assignment: CDR1 SGHVS and CDR2 FQNEAQ. This CDR3 has 13 residues. In DNA form, the CDR3 reads TGTGTCAGCAGCTGGGGACAAGCCTACGAGCAGTACTTC. Protein sequence: CVSSWGQAYEQYF.

DNA for the CDR3: TGTGCCAGCGCCACCCTTGTGGGAGGGACCTCCTACGAGCAGTACTTC. Its translation is CASATLVGGTSYEQYF. The chain uses TRBV7-9 and TRBJ2-5, with 7 bases lining up with TRBD2. Near its end, the DNA agrees better with TRBJ2-7, so the J call may be wrong. CDR3 length: 16 residues. Germline V gives CDR1 SEHNR, CDR2 FQNEAQ (reference sequence).

The chain couples TRBV19 to TRBJ1-5; TRBD1 matches 9 bases. Germline CDR1 is LNHDA and CDR2 is SQIVND (reference sequence). The CDR3 contains 16 residues. The junction had 11 bases not matched to a gene; V was cut back by 5 bases and J by 6 bases. CDR3 nucleotide sequence: TGTGCCAGTAGTCGTAATGGGGACAGGGCTATTCAGCCCCAGCATTTT. This gives the protein CASSRNGDRAIQPQHF.